This TCR beta chain appears in the sequencing data of a study of cytomegalovirus exposure and HLA in healthy donors. Study details: Among the 350 to 400 donors who were genotyped, about 86% fell in the genetic ancestry cluster that is associated with self-reported Caucasian donors.

The PCR ran on 60 Vbeta and 13 Jbeta primers. TCRdb's table, derived via immunoSEQ multiplex PCR, lists solely in-frame clones and lacks some. Listed are 90,000 to 100,000 clones; around 3.4% falls within the top ten. Study-level points and caveats: The study listed some 160 cytomegalovirus-associated TCR beta chains. Being productive about 90% or about 30% of the time was typical of most TCR beta V segments in an earlier analysis. The majority of CMV-associated TCR beta chains were reported as apparently HLA-restricted in a later analysis.

CDR3 length: 14 residues. Looked up from germline, CDR1 is GTSNPN and CDR2 is SVGIG (reference sequence). Trimming removed 1 base at V and 4 bases at J, with 10 bases between. Of note for this clone: The antigen is not known.

This chain links TRBV30 with TRBJ2-2; TRBD1 might be the D (6 bases). This receptor was obtained from a woman under 40 in good health and CMV-seronegative. The sequencing sample was made of PBMCs. The CDR3 nucleotides are TGTGCCTGGAGTGGAACAGGGAGCACCGGGGAGCTGTTTTTT. It yields the protein CAWSGTGSTGELFF.